The T cell receptor beta chain under discussion was sequenced for a study of Ad26.COV2.S vaccination and SARS-CoV-2 variants. Method: immunoSEQ multiplex PCR; TCRdb's copy keeps in-frame clones and lacks some. This table holds some 300,000 clones, 85% to 90% found once. V shed 0 bases and J shed 6 bases, with 11 bases lying between them. Germline V gene data show CDR1 as LGHNA and CDR2 as YSLEER. The CDR3 sequence is 15 residues long. Stated treatment: some 19 received Ad26.COV2.S at low or high dose, single or two shots; roughly 5 received placebo; per-sample allocation not given. At day 63 after the first vaccine or placebo injection, samples were drawn. Expression of Wuhan-strain SARS-CoV-2 spike came from the Ad26 vector that formed the vaccine.

The V gene is TRBV4-3, the J gene TRBJ2-2; D call uncertain. This TCR was sampled from a person between 18 and 59 years old who received the Ad26.COV2.S COVID-19 vaccine or a placebo. Sample: peripheral blood, taken in a trial of Ad26.COV2.S vaccine versus placebo. The DNA of the CDR3 is TGCGCCAGCAGCCAAGAATTAAGGATGGCCGGGGAGCTGTTTTTT. Translation gives CASSQELRMAGELFF.